A single sample is the source of the 28 T cell receptor beta chains below, sequenced in a study of beta chain features in type 1 diabetes. The investigators reverse transcribed all of the isolated RNA, so they sequenced expressed TCRB transcripts. Only in-frame clones appear in the TCRdb table, and some are missing; sequencing was by immunoSEQ multiplex PCR. In the table there are roughly 370,000 clones, about 15% of which are singletons. The sample taken for sequencing was naive CD4+ T cells from blood. Every receptor here comes from a man aged 30-40 years in good health.

The rearrangement uses TRBV7-2 and TRBJ2-7; no firm D call. The CDR3 has 15 residues. In germline, CDR1 is SGHTA, CDR2 FQGNSA. Trimming shortened V by 5 bases and J by 0 bases, and 14 bases separated the two germline ends. The DNA for the CDR3 is TGTGCCAGCAGCCCCCTTTGGCCTAACTCCTACGAGCAGTACTTC. Translating it yields CASSPLWPNSYEQYF.

The gene calls are TRBV27 and TRBJ2-5, with D unresolved. V lost 0 bases and J 4 bases, leaving 9 bases between the germline ends. In germline, CDR1 is MNHEY, CDR2 SMNVEV (reference sequence). There are 14 residues in the CDR3. The CDR3 region is CASSLSGFGETQYF. The CDR3, as DNA: TGTGCCAGCAGTTTATCAGGGTTCGGAGAGACCCAGTACTTC.

The gene calls are TRBV7-2 and TRBJ2-5; D not resolved. The CDR3 totals 13 residues. CDR1 and CDR2 (germline): SGHTA, FQGNSA. V was trimmed by 5 bases and J by 1 base, leaving 8 bases between them. CDR3 loop: CASSPSIQETQYF. The DNA of the CDR3 is TGTGCCAGCAGCCCCAGTATCCAAGAGACCCAGTACTTC. Using reference TRBV7-2 and TRBJ2-5 for the parts outside the CDR3, the full variable domain is GAGVSQSPSNKVTEKGKDVELRCDPISGHTALYWYRQSLGQGLEFLIYFQGNSAPDKSGLPSDRFSAERTGGSVSTLTIQRTQQEDSAVYLCASSPSIQETQYFGPGTRLLVL.

On this clone: An end of the junction does not agree with germline; a read error may underlie this. The V call is TRBV14, the J call TRBJ2-7, with D possibly matching TRBD1 (6 bases). The CDR3 consists of 14 residues. Germline V lookup: CDR1 SGHDN, CDR2 FVKESK. The CDR3 DNA follows: TGTGCCAGCAGGCAAGCAGGGGCTAACTACGAGCAGTACTTC. Encoded protein: CASRQAGANYEQYF.

This clone was recorded many times. The CDR3 here is CATSSSVPGTQYF. The CDR3 DNA reads TGTGCCACCAGCAGTTCCGTCCCTGGGACCCAGTACTTC. The chain uses TRBV15 and TRBJ2-5, with D uncertain. This CDR3 has 13 residues. V gave up 3 bases and J gave up 7 bases, with 12 bases separating them. Germline loops: CDR1 LNHNV, CDR2 YYDKDF (reference sequence).

This clone was observed a handful of times. This rearrangement joins TRBV2 to TRBJ2-2, with D unclear. V dropped 3 bases and J dropped 0 bases, with 8 bases sitting between them. The CDR3 has 15 residues. Germline CDR1 is SNHLY and CDR2 is FYNNEI. CDR3 in DNA: TGTGCCAGCAGTGATTTGGGGACGAACACCGGGGAGCTGTTTTTT. Translation gives CASSDLGTNTGELFF.

This clone was seen a handful of times. V and J are TRBV29-1 and TRBJ1-5; D not certain. V lost 0 bases, J lost 4 bases, and 4 bases lay in between. The CDR3 is made up of 12 amino acids. Germline assignment: CDR1 SQVTM and CDR2 ANQGSEA. Written as DNA, the CDR3 is TGCAGCGTTGAAGATGGAAATCAGCCCCAGCATTTT. Its protein is CSVEDGNQPQHF.

The chain carries TRBV7-6 and TRBJ1-6; TRBD1 might be the D (6 bases). Germline CDR1 reads SGHVS; CDR2 reads FNYEAQ. The CDR3 is 15 residues long. The V and J ends lost 2 bases and 5 bases respectively, with 10 bases between them. The chain's CDR3 is CASSLRPGDNSPLHF. The CDR3 coding sequence is TGTGCCAGCAGCTTACGGCCAGGGGATAATTCACCCCTCCACTTT.

There are a few counts of this clone. The CDR3 here is CASSQTGSYEQYF. CDR3 DNA: TGTGCCAGCAGCCAAACCGGGAGCTACGAGCAGTACTTC. The V and J genes are TRBV7-6 and TRBJ2-7; tentative D call: TRBD2 (6 bases). Trimming took 5 bases from V and 3 from J, leaving 11 bases between them. From germline, CDR1 is SGHVS and CDR2 FNYEAQ. The CDR3 runs 13 residues.

V is TRBV7-3 and J is TRBJ2-2; 9 bases are a match to TRBD2. The germline V gene has CDR1 SGHTA and CDR2 FQGTGA. The V gene end was trimmed by 7 bases and the J gene end by 3 bases; junction bases not matched to a gene: 9. The CDR3 contains 16 residues. The CDR3: CASTPGQRGDTGELFF. CDR3 in DNA: TGTGCCAGCACCCCAGGCCAGCGGGGGGACACCGGGGAGCTGTTTTTT.

This clone was seen only a few times. The chain links TRBV15 to TRBJ2-7, with a possible D match to TRBD2 (5 bases). The CDR3 spans 15 residues. Germline V gives CDR1 LNHNV, CDR2 YYDKDF (reference sequence). The germline V and J ends were trimmed by 2 bases and 10 bases, with 21 bases remaining between them. The CDR3 DNA follows: TGTGCCACCAGCAGATCGGGTGGTAGCGCCGTCTCCCAGTACGTC. It yields the protein CATSRSGGSAVSQYV.

V is TRBV7-7 and J is TRBJ2-7; weak D call: TRBD2 (6 bases). Germline loops: CDR1 SSHAT, CDR2 FNYEAQ (reference sequence). The CDR3 extends over 12 amino acids. CDR3 residues: CASPDTWRGQYV. For the CDR3, the DNA is TGTGCTAGCCCGGACACTTGGAGGGGGCAGTACGTC.

J is TRBJ1-3 and V is TRBV29-1, with D unclear. The CDR3 has 15 residues. CDR1 is SQVTM and CDR2 is ANQGSEA in the germline V gene. Trimming removed 1 base from V and 0 bases from J, with 10 bases in between. CDR3 coding DNA: TGCAGCGTTGAAGTGGGGTTTAGCTCTGGAAACACCATATATTTT. The encoded protein is CSVEVGFSSGNTIYF.

This clone has more than one count but fewer than ten. V is TRBV9 and J is TRBJ2-3; D unresolved. The V gene lost 3 bases and the J gene lost 0 bases, with 8 bases spanning the gap. The CDR3 is 14 amino acids. Germline V CDR1 and CDR2: SGDLS, YYNGEE. The CDR3 coding sequence is TGTGCCAGCAGCGGGGGTCAGAGCACAGATACGCAGTATTTT. It specifies CASSGGQSTDTQYF.

The chain uses TRBV27 and TRBJ1-4; maybe TRBD1 (6 bases). Looked up from germline, CDR1 is MNHEY and CDR2 is SMNVEV (reference sequence). Trimming removed 4 bases from V and 4 bases from J, with 19 bases in between. The CDR3 is made up of 17 amino acids. CDR3 region: CASSSVLPGHLNEKLFF. The CDR3 DNA reads TGTGCCAGCAGTTCGGTGCTACCGGGACACCTTAATGAAAAACTGTTTTTT.

The chain uses TRBV20-1 and TRBJ1-1; D uncertain. The CDR3 is 10 amino acids. Germline V gene data show CDR1 as DFQATT and CDR2 as SNEGSKA (reference sequence). With 3 bases removed from V and 6 bases from J, the gap between germline ends came to 5 bases. The chain's CDR3 is CSASHAEAFF. The DNA of the CDR3 is TGCAGTGCTAGTCATGCTGAAGCTTTCTTT.

The gene calls are TRBV19 and TRBJ1-5; D unclear. There are 13 residues in the CDR3. The germline V gene has CDR1 LNHDA and CDR2 SQIVND (reference sequence). Trimming took off 4 bases at V and 5 bases at J, with 9 bases between the two ends. CDR3 loop: CASSTGIDQPQHF. The CDR3 nucleotides are TGTGCCAGTAGTACCGGAATCGATCAGCCCCAGCATTTT.

J is TRBJ1-5 and V is TRBV30; D is unresolved. Germline CDR1 is GTSNPN and CDR2 is SVGIG (reference sequence). This CDR3 comprises 13 residues. The V end was cut by 0 bases, the J end by 4 bases, with 7 bases between. CDR3 protein: CAWSVQTNQPQHF. CDR3 in DNA: TGTGCCTGGAGTGTACAGACGAATCAGCCCCAGCATTTT.

The genes are TRBV28 and TRBJ1-4, with D unresolved. The CDR3 length is 12 residues. CDR1 and CDR2 (germline): MDHEN, SYDVKM. V lost 3 bases and J lost 5, with 4 bases in between. The CDR3 reads CASSLGNEKLFF. CDR3 nucleotide sequence: TGTGCCAGCAGTTTGGGAAATGAAAAACTGTTTTTT.

In this sample, this clone turned up many times. J is TRBJ1-4 and V is TRBV15; D is unresolved. CDR3 length: 13 residues. CDR1 is LNHNV, CDR2 YYDKDF, per germline (reference sequence). V lost 0 bases and J lost 12, with 11 bases in between. This CDR3 reads CATSREITSELFF. CDR3 DNA sequence: TGTGCCACCAGCAGAGAGATTACGAGCGAACTGTTTTTT.

This clone was recorded a few times. The chain recombines TRBV7-3 with TRBJ2-5, with D perhaps TRBD2 (6 bases). The CDR3 is 13 amino acids. Per the germline V gene, CDR1 is SGHTA and CDR2 is FQGTGA. Between the trimmed V and J ends, which lost 8 bases and 5 bases, there was a span of 15 bases. CDR3 residues: CASATGVRETQYF. The CDR3 coding sequence is TGTGCCAGCGCTACGGGAGTCCGGGAGACCCAGTACTTC.

Only a few counts were recorded for this clone. This chain links TRBV15 with TRBJ1-2; TRBD1 might be the D (5 bases). Between the trimmed V and J ends, which lost 0 bases and 4 bases, there was a span of 6 bases. CDR3 size: 13 residues. Per germline, CDR1 LNHNV and CDR2 YYDKDF (reference sequence). CDR3 sequence (DNA): TGTGCCACCAGCAGAGACAGGGTCTATGGCTACACCTTC. Translation: CATSRDRVYGYTF.

This clone was observed a handful of times. The chain has TRBV30 and TRBJ1-1, with D maybe TRBD1 (5 bases). Germline-derived CDR1 and CDR2 are GTSNPN and SVGIG (reference sequence). Trimming shortened V by 8 bases and J by 1 base, and 14 bases separated the two germline ends. The CDR3 is 13 amino acids. The CDR3 bases are TGTGCCGGGGGGGGACGGAAGAACACTGAAGCTTTCTTT. Its protein product is CAGGGRKNTEAFF.

In its sample, this clone was seen a few times. The chain is built from TRBV10-3 and TRBJ2-5; the D gene is possibly TRBD1 (6 bases). This CDR3 has 13 amino acids. V lost 6 bases and J 2 bases, leaving 10 bases between the germline ends. Germline V gene data show CDR1 as ENHRY and CDR2 as SYGVKD. CDR3 amino acids: CAISPGEQETQYF. In DNA, the CDR3 is TGTGCCATCAGCCCAGGGGAACAAGAGACCCAGTACTTC.

The chain joins TRBV4-3 to TRBJ2-7; tentative D call: TRBD2 (5 bases). Trimming left V 5 bases short and J 7 bases short, with 15 bases between. The length of the CDR3 is 13 residues. CDR1 and CDR2 (germline): LGHNA, YSLEER. The DNA of the CDR3 is TGCGCCAGCAGCGAGGGCCTTGCGGTTGAGCAGTACTTC. Translation gives CASSEGLAVEQYF.

This clone was counted only a few times. This sequence joins TRBV5-4 and TRBJ2-5; tentative D call: TRBD2 (5 bases). The CDR3 loop spans 13 amino acids. V was clipped by 4 bases and J by 3 bases, with 10 bases between them. CDR1 is SGHNT, CDR2 YYREEE, per germline (reference sequence). The CDR3 loop reads CASSPVGEETQYF. In DNA form, the CDR3 reads TGTGCCAGCAGCCCAGTCGGGGAAGAGACCCAGTACTTC.

This clone has just a few counts. This chain links TRBV7-2 with TRBJ2-1, with D unresolved. The germline gives CDR1 SGHTA, CDR2 FQGNSA. The CDR3 covers 12 residues. V shed 2 bases and J shed 6 bases, with 5 bases lying between them. The CDR3 loop is CASSLSGNEQFF. CDR3 sequence (DNA): TGTGCCAGCAGCTTAAGTGGCAATGAGCAGTTCTTC.

On this clone: Other DNA sequences in the same sample also yield this CDR3. The chain combines TRBV5-1 with TRBJ2-1, with 12 nucleotides matching TRBD2. CDR1 SGHRS and CDR2 YFSETQ come from the germline V gene. Trimming took 0 bases from V and 4 from J; bases not matched to a gene: 2. This CDR3 is 16 amino acids long. The CDR3 nucleotides read TGCGCCAGCAGCTTGGGACTAGCGGGAGAATACAATGAGCAGTTCTTC. Encoded protein: CASSLGLAGEYNEQFF.